Detailed here is one T cell receptor beta chain. Its antigen is currently unknown. The data originate from a study of cytomegalovirus exposure and HLA in healthy donors. Study conclusions and caveats: CMV antigen specificity was confirmed in vitro for a few CMV-associated chains.

Germline CDR1 and CDR2: LNHDA and SQIVND (reference sequence). There are 13 residues in the CDR3. Trimming left V 5 bases short and J 0 bases short, with 7 bases between. 60 Vbeta and 13 Jbeta primers were used in PCR. Using immunoSEQ multiplex PCR, the repertoire was profiled, and TCRdb retains in-frame clones only, with some absent. The profile shows about 99,000 clones, around 67% of them singletons. This TCR came from a woman between 45 and 65 years old in good health and CMV-seronegative. V and J are TRBV19 and TRBJ2-5; D not resolved. The sample taken for sequencing was PBMCs. The CDR3 loop is CASSPLNQETQYF. The CDR3 DNA follows: TGTGCCAGTAGTCCCCTAAACCAAGAGACCCAGTACTTC.